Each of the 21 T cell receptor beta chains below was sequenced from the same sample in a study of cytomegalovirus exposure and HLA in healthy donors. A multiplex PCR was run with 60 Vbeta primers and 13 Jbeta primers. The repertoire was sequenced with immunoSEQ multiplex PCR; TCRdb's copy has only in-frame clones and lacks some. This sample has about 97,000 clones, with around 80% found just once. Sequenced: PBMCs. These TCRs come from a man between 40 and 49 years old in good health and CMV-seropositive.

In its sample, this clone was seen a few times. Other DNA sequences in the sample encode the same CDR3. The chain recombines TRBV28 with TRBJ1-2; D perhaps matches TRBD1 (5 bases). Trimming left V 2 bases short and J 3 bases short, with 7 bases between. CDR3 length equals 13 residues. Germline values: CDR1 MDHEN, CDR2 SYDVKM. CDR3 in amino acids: CASSLGGDYGYTF. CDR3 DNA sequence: TGTGCCAGCAGTTTAGGGGGGGACTATGGCTACACCTTC.

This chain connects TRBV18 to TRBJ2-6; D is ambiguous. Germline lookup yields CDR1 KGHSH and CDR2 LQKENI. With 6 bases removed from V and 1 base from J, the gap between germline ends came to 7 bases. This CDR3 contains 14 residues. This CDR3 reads CASSLLSGANVLTF. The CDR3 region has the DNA TGTGCCAGCTCGCTCCTATCTGGGGCCAACGTCCTGACTTTC.

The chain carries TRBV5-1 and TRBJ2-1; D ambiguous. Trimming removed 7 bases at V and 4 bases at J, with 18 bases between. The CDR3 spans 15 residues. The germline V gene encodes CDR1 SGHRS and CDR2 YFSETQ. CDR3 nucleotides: TGCGCCAGCGTTCAGGCGTCCACCGATTACAATGAGCAGTTCTTC. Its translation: CASVQASTDYNEQFF.

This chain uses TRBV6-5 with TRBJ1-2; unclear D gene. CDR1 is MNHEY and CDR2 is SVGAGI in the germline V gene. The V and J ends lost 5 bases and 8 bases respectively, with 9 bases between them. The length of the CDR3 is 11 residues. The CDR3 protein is CASSNSVGYTF. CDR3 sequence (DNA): TGTGCCAGCAGTAATTCGGTCGGCTACACCTTC.

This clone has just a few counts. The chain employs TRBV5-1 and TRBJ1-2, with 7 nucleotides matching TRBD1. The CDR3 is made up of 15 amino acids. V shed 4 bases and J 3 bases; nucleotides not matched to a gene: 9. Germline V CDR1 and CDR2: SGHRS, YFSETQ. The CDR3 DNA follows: TGCGCCAGCAGCCAAACAGGGGTCGCCGACTATGGCTACACCTTC. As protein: CASSQTGVADYGYTF.

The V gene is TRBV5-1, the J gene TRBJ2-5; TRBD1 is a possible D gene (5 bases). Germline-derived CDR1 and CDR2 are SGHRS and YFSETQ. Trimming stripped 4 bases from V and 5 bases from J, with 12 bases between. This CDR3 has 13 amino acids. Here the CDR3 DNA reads TGCGCCAGCAGCGCGTCAGGGTCCGAGACCCAGTACTTC. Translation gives CASSASGSETQYF.

In DNA, the CDR3 is TGTGCCTGGAACCGCCGACAGGGCGACGGGGAGCTGTTTTTT. Its protein product is CAWNRRQGDGELFF. This rearrangement joins TRBV30 to TRBJ2-2; 7 bases match TRBD1. The CDR3 is 14 amino acids. J gave up 7 bases and V 4 bases, and 9 bases lay outside the gene matches. CDR1 is GTSNPN, CDR2 SVGIG, per germline (reference sequence).

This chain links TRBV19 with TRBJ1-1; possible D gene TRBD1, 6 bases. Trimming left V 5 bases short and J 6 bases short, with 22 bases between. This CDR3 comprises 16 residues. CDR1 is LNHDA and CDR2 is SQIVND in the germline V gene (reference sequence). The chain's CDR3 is CASSGAWGHLRPEAFF. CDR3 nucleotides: TGTGCCAGTAGTGGGGCTTGGGGACACCTCCGTCCTGAAGCTTTCTTT.

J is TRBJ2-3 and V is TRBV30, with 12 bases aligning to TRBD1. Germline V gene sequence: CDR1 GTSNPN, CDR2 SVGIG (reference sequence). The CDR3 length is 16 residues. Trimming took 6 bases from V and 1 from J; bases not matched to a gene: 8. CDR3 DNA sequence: TGTGCCTGCCTAAAAAGGGACAGGGGGCGCACAGATACGCAGTATTTT. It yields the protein CACLKRDRGRTDTQYF.

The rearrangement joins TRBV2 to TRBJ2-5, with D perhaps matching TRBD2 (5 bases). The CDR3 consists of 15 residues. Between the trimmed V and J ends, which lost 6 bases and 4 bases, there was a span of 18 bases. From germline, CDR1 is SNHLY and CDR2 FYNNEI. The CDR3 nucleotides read TGTGCCAGCAGGCTACGGACCTCCGAGGGAGAGACCCAGTACTTC. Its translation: CASRLRTSEGETQYF.

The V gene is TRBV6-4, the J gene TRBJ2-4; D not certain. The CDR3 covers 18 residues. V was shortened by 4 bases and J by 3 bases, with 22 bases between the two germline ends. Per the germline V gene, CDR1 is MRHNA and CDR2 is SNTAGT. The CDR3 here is CASSVVRLHSGRKNIQYF. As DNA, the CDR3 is TGTGCCAGCAGTGTCGTACGCCTTCACTCTGGGCGCAAAAACATTCAGTACTTC.

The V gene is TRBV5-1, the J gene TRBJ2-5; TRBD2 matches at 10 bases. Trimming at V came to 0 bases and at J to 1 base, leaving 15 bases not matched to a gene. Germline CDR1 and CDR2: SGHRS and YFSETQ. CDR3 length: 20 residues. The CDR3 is CASSLVPLAGASGSQETQYF. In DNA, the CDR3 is TGCGCCAGCAGCTTGGTCCCTCTAGCGGGAGCTTCCGGTTCCCAAGAGACCCAGTACTTC.

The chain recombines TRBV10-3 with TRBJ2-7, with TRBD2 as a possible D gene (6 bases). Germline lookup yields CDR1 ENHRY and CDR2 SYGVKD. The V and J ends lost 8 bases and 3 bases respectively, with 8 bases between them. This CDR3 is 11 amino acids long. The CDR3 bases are TGTGCCATCTCGCGGGACTACGAGCAGTACTTC. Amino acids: CAISRDYEQYF.

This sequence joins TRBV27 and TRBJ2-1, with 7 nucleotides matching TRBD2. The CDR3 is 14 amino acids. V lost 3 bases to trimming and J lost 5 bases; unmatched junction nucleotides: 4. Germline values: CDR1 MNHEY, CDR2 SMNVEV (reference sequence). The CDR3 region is CASSFIGTNNEQFF. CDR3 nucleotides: TGTGCCAGCAGTTTCATCGGGACTAACAATGAGCAGTTCTTC.

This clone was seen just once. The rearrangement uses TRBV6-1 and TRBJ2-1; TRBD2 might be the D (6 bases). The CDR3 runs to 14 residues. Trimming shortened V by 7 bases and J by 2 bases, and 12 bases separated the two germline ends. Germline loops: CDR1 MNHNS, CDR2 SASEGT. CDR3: CASNDWGAYNEQFF. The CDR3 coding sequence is TGTGCCAGCAATGATTGGGGGGCCTACAATGAGCAGTTCTTC.

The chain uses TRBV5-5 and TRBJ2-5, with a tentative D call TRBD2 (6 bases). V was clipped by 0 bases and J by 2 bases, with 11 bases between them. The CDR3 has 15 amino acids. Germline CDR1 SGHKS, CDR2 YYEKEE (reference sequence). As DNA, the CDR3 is TGTGCCAGCAGCTTGGCCTGGGGGACTCAAGAGACCCAGTACTTC. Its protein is CASSLAWGTQETQYF.

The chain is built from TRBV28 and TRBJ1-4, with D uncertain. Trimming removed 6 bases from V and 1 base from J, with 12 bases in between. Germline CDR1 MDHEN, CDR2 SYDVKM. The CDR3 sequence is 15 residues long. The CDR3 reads CASSPWGVTNEKLFF. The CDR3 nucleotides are TGTGCCAGCAGCCCTTGGGGAGTAACTAATGAAAAACTGTTTTTT.

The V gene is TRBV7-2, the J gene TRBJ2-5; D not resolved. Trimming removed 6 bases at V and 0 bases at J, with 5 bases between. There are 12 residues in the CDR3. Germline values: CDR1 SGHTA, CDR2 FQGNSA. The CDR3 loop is CASSRYQETQYF. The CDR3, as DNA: TGTGCCAGCAGTCGGTACCAAGAGACCCAGTACTTC.

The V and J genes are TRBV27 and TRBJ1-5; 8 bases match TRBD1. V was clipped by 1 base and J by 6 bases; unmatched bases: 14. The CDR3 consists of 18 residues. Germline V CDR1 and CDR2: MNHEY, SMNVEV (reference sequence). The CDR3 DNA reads TGTGCCAGCAGTTTATTTGCGGTCATGGACAGGGCTGGTCAGCCCCAGCATTTT. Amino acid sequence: CASSLFAVMDRAGQPQHF.

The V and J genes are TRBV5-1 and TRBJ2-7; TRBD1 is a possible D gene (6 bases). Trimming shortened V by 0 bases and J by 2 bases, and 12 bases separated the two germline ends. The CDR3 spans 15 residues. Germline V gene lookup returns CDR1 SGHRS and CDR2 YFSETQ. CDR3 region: CASSLGTGPPYEQYF. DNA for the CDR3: TGCGCCAGCAGCTTGGGAACAGGGCCCCCCTACGAGCAGTACTTC.

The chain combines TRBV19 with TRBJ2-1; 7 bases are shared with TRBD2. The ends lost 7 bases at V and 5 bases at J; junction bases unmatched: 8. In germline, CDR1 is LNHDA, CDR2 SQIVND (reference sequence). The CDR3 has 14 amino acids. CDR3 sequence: CASTSSGANNEQFF. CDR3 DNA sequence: TGTGCCAGTACTAGCAGCGGGGCAAACAATGAGCAGTTCTTC.